This entry features one T cell receptor beta chain sequence. The sample is drawn from a study of blood T cell repertoires in COVID-19. The wider study: Both acute and convalescent COVID-19 samples were obtained from the United States, Italy and Spain. T cells, B-cell-depleted T cells, or PBMCs provided the cDNA or gDNA that served as material.

The length of the CDR3 is 15 residues. Germline assignment: CDR1 MNHEY and CDR2 SVGAGI. Trimming removed 4 bases from V and 7 bases from J; junction bases left unmatched: 12. Under the authors' procedure: Nucleated cell counts were estimated from reference gene primer amplification. Assay used: immunoSEQ multiplex PCR; TCRdb lists only in-frame clones, some missing. For V, J and clone size, that table is used; D and trimming come from the DNA. The repertoire holds 180,000 or so clones, with approximately 87% as singletons. The sequencing sample was made of peripheral blood. The origin of this receptor is a man aged 18 to 29 with active or convalescent COVID-19. The chain recombines TRBV6-5 with TRBJ2-7, with TRBD2 identical over 8 bases. The CDR3 here is CASSSTSGRKWEQYF. CDR3 in DNA: TGTGCCAGCAGTTCCACCAGCGGGAGAAAGTGGGAGCAGTACTTC.